This T cell receptor (beta chain) emerged from a study of regulatory T cells in long-lasting Graves disease. Study-wide results and caveats: Shared public clonotypes totalled 2,741 in persistent patients, compared with just under 1,000 in new patients.

The table lists this clonotype with many counts. Its antigen is still unknown. Time point meaning: newly diagnosed GD, antithyroid drugs for less than 3 months. From PBMCs, RNA was extracted and then used to make the TCR library. For TCR beta, libraries came from iRepertoire HTBI primers and Arm-PCR of CDR3 regions. Authors' analysis steps: The identification of approximately 62 TRBV and roughly 14 TRBJ segments was made across samples. TCRdb redid the calling of the multiplex PCR reads with MiXCR, one entry per CDR3 protein. These V and J calls rely on TCRdb rather than the paper's analysis. Of 350,000 to 400,000 distinct CDR3 sequences in the sample, around 15% were seen once. The CDR3 is 12 residues long. V was cut by 3 bases and J by 4 bases, with 7 bases left in between. This sample also appeared in a second study, on T cells in Graves' hyperthyroidism and ophthalmopathy. In that study: Participants, patients aged 18 to 65, had newly diagnosed hyperthyroidism with a duration under 2 months.

This sample comprised peripheral blood mononuclear cells (PBMCs), obtained at new diagnosis, from a patient treated with antithyroid drugs. This chain uses TRBV12-3 or TRBV12-4 with TRBJ2-7; D ambiguous. The clonotype comes from a woman aged 18-35 years with Graves disease. CDR3 nucleotide sequence: TGTGCCAGCAGTTTCGACACGTACGAGCAGTACTTC. This gives the protein CASSFDTYEQYF.